The clone carrying this T cell receptor beta chain was observed a few times. The target antigen is unknown. The authors built TCR beta libraries using iRepertoire HTBI primers and Arm-PCR of CDR3 regions. As originally analysed: The study identified more than 55 TRBV and 11 to 15 TRBJ segments across samples. TCRdb analysed the multiplex PCR reads with MiXCR anew, one entry per CDR3 protein. TCRdb's processing, not the authors' own work, is the source of the V and J calls. This sample carries 600,000 to 800,000 distinct CDR3 sequences, 25% to 35% of them seen once, and the ten largest clones take 42%. Time point of the sample: persistent/refractory GD, antithyroid drugs over 5 years with positive TRAb. Researchers made the TCR library from RNA that was extracted from PBMCs. This sample is drawn from a study of regulatory T cells in long-lasting Graves disease. Points from the study as a whole: It is possible that accuracy was reduced by the small size of the sample.

Trimming removed 2 bases from V and 4 bases from J, with 14 bases in between. Germline-derived CDR1 and CDR2 are MNHEY and SMNVEV (reference sequence). This CDR3 comprises 15 residues. The V call is TRBV27, the J call TRBJ1-2; the D is unclear. This TCR came from a female donor with Graves disease. Sequenced material: peripheral blood mononuclear cells (PBMCs), taken when the disease was refractory, from a patient treated with antithyroid drugs. The CDR3 reads CASSLDDLTSYGYTF. The DNA of the CDR3 is TGTGCCAGCAGTTTAGATGATCTTACTTCCTATGGCTACACCTTC.